The T cell receptor (beta chain) under discussion was sequenced for a study of CD8 T cells in Susac syndrome. Study findings and constraints: The CD4+ T cell repertoires that were profiled in Susac syndrome showed no clonal expansion.

From germline, CDR1 is SQVTM and CDR2 ANQGSEA. The CDR3 extends over 13 amino acids. The V and J ends lost 6 bases and 5 bases respectively, with 17 bases between them. Comment on this clonotype: Its antigen remains unknown.

Roughly 0.5 to 1 ug RNA was reverse transcribed with random hexamers. Amplification of TCR beta CDR3 by immunoSEQ multiplex PCR spanned 54 Vbeta and 13 Jbeta. TCRdb reprocessed the immunoSEQ multiplex PCR reads via MiXCR and lists one record per CDR3 protein. The sample consists of about 180,000 distinct CDR3 sequences, 85% to 95% of them appearing once. The CD8+ and CD4+ T cells were negatively isolated, with the TEMRA cells enriched by FACS. This receptor was taken from a human donor with Susac syndrome. Input material: CD4+ T cells from PBMCs. The gene calls are TRBV29-1 and TRBJ2-7; TRBD2 is a possible D gene (6 bases). The DNA of the CDR3 is TGCAGCGTCCGCGGGACTCAGGCCAACGAGCAGTACTTC. Its protein product is CSVRGTQANEQYF.